The sample holds a few counts of the clone carrying this T cell receptor beta chain. The antigen remains unidentified. TCRdb ran MiXCR on the reads and lists one entry per CDR3 protein. This table holds 830,000 or so distinct CDR3 sequences, about 30% found once. This record comes from a study of T cell repertoires in cytomegalovirus infection. Study summary: Used in the study were CMV epitopes, some recently identified and HLA-C-restricted, others well-studied and HLA-B-restricted. From public TCR beta signatures came an indication of both CMV infection and matching HLA type.

The CDR3 extends over 17 amino acids. Germline assignment: CDR1 LNHDA and CDR2 SQIVND (reference sequence). V was clipped by 3 bases and J by 3 bases; unmatched bases: 10. Study conclusions and caveats: Carriage of CMV together with the relevant HLA was identifiable through cumulative public TCR beta family frequency. Dominating the ex vivo response were HLA-C-restricted CMV-specific TCR beta clonotypes.

The sequencing used cultured CD8+ T cells from PBMCs, collected from culture after CMV antigen stimulation. The sequence was collected from a human donor in good health (CMV status not recorded). Some clones in this sample may be carry-over from other donors' samples. The genes are TRBV19 and TRBJ2-1; 8 bases are a match to TRBD2. The CDR3 sequence is CASSMSSGGRIYNEQFF. CDR3 coding DNA: TGTGCCAGTAGTATGTCTTCGGGGGGGAGAATCTACAATGAGCAGTTCTTC.